This TCR beta chain was profiled in a study of human T cells and chemical hapten exposure. This clonotype has ten or more counts. Total RNA was extracted from unfractionated whole blood. TCRdb called the 5' RACE reads again in MiXCR, with one record for every CDR3 protein. The table shows about 140,000 distinct CDR3 sequences, with around 4.4% occurring only once. This clonotype was sampled from a female donor in good health.

CDR3 protein: CASGYSGTGGLNTGELFF. CDR3 bases: TGTGCTAGCGGTTACTCCGGGACAGGGGGCCTCAACACCGGGGAGCTGTTTTTT. The V and J genes are TRBV7-7 and TRBJ2-2, with 12 positions matching TRBD1. CDR3 length: 18 residues. Germline values: CDR1 SSHAT, CDR2 FNYEAQ (reference sequence).